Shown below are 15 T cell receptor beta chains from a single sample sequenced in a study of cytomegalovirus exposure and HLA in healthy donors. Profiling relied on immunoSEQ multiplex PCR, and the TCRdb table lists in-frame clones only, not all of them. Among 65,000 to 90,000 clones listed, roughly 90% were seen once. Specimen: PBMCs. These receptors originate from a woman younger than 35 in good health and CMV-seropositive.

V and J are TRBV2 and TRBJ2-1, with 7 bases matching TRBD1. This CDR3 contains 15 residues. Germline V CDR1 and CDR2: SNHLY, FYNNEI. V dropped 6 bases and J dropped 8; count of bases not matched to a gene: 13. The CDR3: CASRLRQGLMYEQFF. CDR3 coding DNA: TGTGCCAGCAGATTGAGACAGGGTCTTATGTATGAGCAGTTCTTC.

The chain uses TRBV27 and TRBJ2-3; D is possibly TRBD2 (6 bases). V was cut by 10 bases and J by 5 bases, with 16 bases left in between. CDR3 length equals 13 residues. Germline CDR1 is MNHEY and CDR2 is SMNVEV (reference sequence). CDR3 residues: CATAELGGDTQYF. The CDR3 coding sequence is TGTGCCACAGCGGAACTGGGAGGAGATACGCAGTATTTT.

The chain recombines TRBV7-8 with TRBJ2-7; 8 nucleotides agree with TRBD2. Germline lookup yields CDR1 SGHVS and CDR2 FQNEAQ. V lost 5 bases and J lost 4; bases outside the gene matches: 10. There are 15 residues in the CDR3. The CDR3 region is CASSPGRAGVYEQYF. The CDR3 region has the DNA TGTGCCAGCAGCCCCGGCCGAGCGGGAGTTTACGAGCAGTACTTC.

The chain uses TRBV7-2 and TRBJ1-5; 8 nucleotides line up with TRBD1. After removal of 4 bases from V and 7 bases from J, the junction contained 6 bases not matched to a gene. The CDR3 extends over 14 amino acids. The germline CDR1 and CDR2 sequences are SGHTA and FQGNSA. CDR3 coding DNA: TGTGCCAGCAGCTACACCGGACAGGGCCAGCCCCAGCATTTT. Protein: CASSYTGQGQPQHF. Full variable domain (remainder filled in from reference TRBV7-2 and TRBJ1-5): GAGVSQSPSNKVTEKGKDVELRCDPISGHTALYWYRQSLGQGLEFLIYFQGNSAPDKSGLPSDRFSAERTGGSVSTLTIQRTQQEDSAVYLCASSYTGQGQPQHFGDGTRLSIL.

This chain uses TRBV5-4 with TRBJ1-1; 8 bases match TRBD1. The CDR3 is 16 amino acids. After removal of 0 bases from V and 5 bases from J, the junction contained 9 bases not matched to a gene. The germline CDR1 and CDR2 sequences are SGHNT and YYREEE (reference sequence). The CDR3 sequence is CASSLGAPGGSTEAFF. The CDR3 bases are TGTGCCAGCAGCTTGGGGGCCCCAGGGGGCAGTACTGAAGCTTTCTTT.

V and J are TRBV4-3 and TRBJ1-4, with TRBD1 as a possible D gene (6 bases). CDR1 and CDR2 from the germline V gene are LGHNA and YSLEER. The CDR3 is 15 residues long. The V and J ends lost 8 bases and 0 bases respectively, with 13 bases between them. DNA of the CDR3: TGCGCCAGCGGAAGGACAGAGGCAACTAATGAAAAACTGTTTTTT. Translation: CASGRTEATNEKLFF.

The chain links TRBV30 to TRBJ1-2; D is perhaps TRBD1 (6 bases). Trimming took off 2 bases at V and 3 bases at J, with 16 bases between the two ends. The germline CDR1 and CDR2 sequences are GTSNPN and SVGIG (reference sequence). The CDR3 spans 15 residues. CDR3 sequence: CAWSRSLQGYYGYTF. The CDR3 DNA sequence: TGTGCCTGGAGTCGGAGTTTACAGGGCTACTATGGCTACACCTTC.

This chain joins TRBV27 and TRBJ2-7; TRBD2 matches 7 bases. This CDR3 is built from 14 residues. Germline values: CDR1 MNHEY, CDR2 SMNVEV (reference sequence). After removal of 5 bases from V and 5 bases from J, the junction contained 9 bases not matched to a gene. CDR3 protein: CASSPQTSLHEQYF. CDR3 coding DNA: TGTGCCAGCAGTCCTCAGACTAGCTTACACGAGCAGTACTTC.

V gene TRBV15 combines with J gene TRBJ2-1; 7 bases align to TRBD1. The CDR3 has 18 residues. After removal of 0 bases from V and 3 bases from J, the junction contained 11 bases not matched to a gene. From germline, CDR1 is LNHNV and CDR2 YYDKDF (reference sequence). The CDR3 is CATSRDLGKGAYYNEQFF. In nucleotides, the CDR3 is TGTGCCACCAGCAGAGATTTGGGTAAGGGGGCTTACTACAATGAGCAGTTCTTC.

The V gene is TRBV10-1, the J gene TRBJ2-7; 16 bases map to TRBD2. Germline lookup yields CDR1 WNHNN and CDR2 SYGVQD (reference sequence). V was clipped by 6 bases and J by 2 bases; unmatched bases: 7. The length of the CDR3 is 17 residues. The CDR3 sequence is CASRGGTSGRVTYEQYF. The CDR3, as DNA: TGCGCCAGCAGGGGAGGGACTAGCGGGAGGGTTACCTACGAGCAGTACTTC.

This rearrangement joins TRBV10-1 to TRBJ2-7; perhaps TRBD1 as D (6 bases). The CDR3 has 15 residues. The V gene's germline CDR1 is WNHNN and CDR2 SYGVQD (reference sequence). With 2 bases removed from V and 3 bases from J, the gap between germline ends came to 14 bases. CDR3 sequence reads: CASSEGSGHLYEQYF. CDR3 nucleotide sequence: TGCGCCAGCAGTGAGGGGTCGGGACACCTCTACGAGCAGTACTTC.

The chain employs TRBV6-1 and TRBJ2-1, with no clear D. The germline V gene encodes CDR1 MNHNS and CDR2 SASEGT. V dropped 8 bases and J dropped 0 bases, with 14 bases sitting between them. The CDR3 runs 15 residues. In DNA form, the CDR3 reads TGTGCCAGCGAGGCCACCCCGAGCTCCTACAATGAGCAGTTCTTC. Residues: CASEATPSSYNEQFF.

The DNA for the CDR3 is TGTGCCACCAGCAGAGGGACAGAGCACACAGATACGCAGTATTTT. Its translation: CATSRGTEHTDTQYF. The rearrangement links TRBV15 to TRBJ2-3; maybe TRBD1 (6 bases). The CDR3 has 15 amino acids. Germline V lookup: CDR1 LNHNV, CDR2 YYDKDF (reference sequence). Deletions cut 1 base from V and 2 bases from J, with 10 bases between.

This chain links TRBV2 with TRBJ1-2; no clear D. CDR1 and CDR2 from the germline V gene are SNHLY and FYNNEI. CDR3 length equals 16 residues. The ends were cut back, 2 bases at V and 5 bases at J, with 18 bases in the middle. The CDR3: CASSELGRRKKYGYTF. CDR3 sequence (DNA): TGTGCCAGCAGTGAACTAGGACGGAGGAAAAAGTATGGCTACACCTTC.

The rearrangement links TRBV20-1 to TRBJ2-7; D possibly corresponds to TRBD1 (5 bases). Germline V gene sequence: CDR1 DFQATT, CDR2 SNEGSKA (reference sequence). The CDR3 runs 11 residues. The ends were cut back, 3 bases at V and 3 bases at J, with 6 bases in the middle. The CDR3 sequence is CSASDSYEQYF. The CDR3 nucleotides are TGCAGTGCTAGTGACAGCTACGAGCAGTACTTC.